The clone carrying this T cell receptor beta chain was picked up one time. Its matching antigen is unknown. This PCR relied on a set of 60 Vbeta primers and 13 Jbeta primers. Generated by immunoSEQ multiplex PCR, the TCRdb table keeps only in-frame clones and is missing some. Of 130,000 or so clones listed, about 77% were seen once; the top ten hold under 2%. These data come from a study of cytomegalovirus exposure and HLA in healthy donors. Germline V lookup: CDR1 SGHRS, CDR2 YFSETQ. This CDR3 has 14 residues. V was clipped by 1 base and J by 6 bases, with 12 bases between them. Study outcomes and limitations: Cytomegalovirus association was listed for under 200 TCR beta chains. Highly shared variants forming one cluster were likely a sequencing artifact.

Sequencing was performed on PBMCs. The chain is built from TRBV5-1 and TRBJ2-3; TRBD2 might be the D (6 bases). The TCR was taken from a female donor in good health and CMV-seronegative. The CDR3 spells CASSLSTGVDTQYF. The DNA of the CDR3 is TGCGCCAGCAGCTTGTCGACGGGGGTTGATACGCAGTATTTT.